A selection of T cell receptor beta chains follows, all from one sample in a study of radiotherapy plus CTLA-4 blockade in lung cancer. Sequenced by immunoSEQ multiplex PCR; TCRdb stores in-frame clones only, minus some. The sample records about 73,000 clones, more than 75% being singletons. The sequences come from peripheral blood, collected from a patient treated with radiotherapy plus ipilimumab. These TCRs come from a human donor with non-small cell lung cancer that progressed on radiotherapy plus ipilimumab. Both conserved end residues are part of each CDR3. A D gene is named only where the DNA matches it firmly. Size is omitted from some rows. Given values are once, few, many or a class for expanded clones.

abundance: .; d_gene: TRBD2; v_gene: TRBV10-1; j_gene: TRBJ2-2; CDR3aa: CASSESTSGSTGELFF
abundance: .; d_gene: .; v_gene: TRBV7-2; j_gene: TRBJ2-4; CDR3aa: CASSFTKQDIQYF
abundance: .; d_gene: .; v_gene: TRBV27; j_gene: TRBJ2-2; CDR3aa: CASSFSQVRDGTGELFF
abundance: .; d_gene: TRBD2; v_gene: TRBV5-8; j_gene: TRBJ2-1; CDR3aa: CASSPMGLAGGLSYNEQFF
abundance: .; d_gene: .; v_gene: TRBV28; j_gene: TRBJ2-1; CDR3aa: CASSLYVFSSYNEQFF
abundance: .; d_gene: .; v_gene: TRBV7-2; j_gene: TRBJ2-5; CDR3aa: CASSLGGSKETQYF
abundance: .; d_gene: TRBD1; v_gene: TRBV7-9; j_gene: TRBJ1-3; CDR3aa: CASSFGTGISGNTIYF
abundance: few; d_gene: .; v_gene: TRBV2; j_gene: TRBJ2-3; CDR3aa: CASRFTDTQYF
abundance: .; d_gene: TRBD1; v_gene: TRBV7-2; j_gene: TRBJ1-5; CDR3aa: CASSLEATGAQHF
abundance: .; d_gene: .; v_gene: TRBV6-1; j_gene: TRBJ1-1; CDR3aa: CASSPTNKDKEAFF
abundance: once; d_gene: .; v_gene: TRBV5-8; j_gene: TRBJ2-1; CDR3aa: CASSLSRGNEQFF
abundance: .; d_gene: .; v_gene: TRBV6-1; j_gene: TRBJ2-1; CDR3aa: CASRATIWSEQFF
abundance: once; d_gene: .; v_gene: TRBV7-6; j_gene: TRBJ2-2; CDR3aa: CASSLAWSSPDAGELFF
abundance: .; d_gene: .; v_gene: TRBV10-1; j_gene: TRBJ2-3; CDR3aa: CASSPSGNTDTQYF
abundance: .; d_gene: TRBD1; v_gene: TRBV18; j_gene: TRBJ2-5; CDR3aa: CASSPTDRVQETQYF
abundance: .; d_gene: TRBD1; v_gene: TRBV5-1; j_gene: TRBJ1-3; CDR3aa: CASSNDGQGRNTIYF
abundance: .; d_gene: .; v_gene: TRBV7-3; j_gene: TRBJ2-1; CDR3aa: CASSPSGLANEQFF
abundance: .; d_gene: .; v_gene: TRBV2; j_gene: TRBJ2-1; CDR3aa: CASSIQALGSEQFF
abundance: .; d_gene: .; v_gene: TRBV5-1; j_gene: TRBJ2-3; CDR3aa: CASSPGVSGGTQYF
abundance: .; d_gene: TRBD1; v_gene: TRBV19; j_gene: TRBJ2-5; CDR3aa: CASSIFGDRVGGETQYF
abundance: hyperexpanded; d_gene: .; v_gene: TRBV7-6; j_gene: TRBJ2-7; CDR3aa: CASSLEGGLGGYYEQYF
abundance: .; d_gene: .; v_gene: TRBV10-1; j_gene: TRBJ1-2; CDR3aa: CASSEFGNYGYTF
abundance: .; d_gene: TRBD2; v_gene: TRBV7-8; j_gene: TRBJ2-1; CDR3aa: CASSLREGPYNEQFF
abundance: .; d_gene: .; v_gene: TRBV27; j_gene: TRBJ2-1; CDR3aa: CASSLRGNEQFF
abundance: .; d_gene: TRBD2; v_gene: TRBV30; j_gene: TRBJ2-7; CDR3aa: CAWSSSGGYEQYF
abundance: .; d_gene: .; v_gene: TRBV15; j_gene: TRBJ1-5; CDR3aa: CATSRVTALGNQPQHF
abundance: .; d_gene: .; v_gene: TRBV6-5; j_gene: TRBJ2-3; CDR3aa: CASRTGLGTDTQYF